This T cell receptor beta chain was sequenced during a study of Ad26.COV2.S vaccination and SARS-CoV-2 variants. Overall study: Donor was one of the participants in the Ad26.COV2.S arm of the COV1001 trial. Doses of Ad26.COV2.S were injected into muscle once or twice, 56 days apart.

Only one count was recorded for this clone. The CDR3 runs to 15 residues. V was shortened by 4 bases and J by 4 bases, with 17 bases between the two germline ends. The germline gives CDR1 SGHDT, CDR2 YYEEEE. Clones were sequenced by immunoSEQ multiplex PCR, and TCRdb holds only the in-frame ones, with some missing. Of around 300,000 clones listed, roughly 90% are singletons. The treatment here: some 20 received Ad26.COV2.S at low or high dose, single or two shots; a few received placebo; per-sample allocation not given. Samples were taken on day 63 after the first vaccine or placebo injection. This Boston cohort included adults aged 18-55 years.

This chain joins TRBV5-6 and TRBJ2-5; the D is unclear. The clonotype originates from a person aged 18-65 years who received the Ad26.COV2.S COVID-19 vaccine or a placebo. This material consisted of peripheral blood, taken in a trial of Ad26.COV2.S vaccine versus placebo. The CDR3 reads CASSTGPEWVETQYF. In nucleotides, the CDR3 is TGTGCCAGCAGCACCGGACCGGAGTGGGTAGAGACCCAGTACTTC.